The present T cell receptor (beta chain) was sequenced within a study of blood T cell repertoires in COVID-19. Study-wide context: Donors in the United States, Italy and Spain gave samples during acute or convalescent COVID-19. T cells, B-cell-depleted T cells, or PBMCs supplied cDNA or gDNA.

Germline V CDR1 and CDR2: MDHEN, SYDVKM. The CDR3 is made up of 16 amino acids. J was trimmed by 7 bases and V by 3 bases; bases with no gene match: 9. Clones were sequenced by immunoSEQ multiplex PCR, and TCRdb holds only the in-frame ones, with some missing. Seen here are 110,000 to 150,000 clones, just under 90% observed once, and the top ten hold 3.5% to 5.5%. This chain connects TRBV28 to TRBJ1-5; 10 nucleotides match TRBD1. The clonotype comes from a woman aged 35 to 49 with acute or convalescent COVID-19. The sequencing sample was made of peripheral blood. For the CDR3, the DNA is TGTGCCAGCAGTTTCTGGACAGGGGGGGTGCGGCAGCCCCAGCATTTT. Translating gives CASSFWTGGVRQPQHF.